Sequencing of this T cell receptor beta chain was carried out in a study of T-cell reconstitution after alpha-beta-depleted transplantation in children. Unique molecular identifiers were incorporated when the TCRbeta library was constructed. Via MiXCR, TCRdb re-called the PCR reads, giving one row per CDR3 protein. The sample carries hundreds of thousands of distinct CDR3 sequences, approximately 12% recorded once. A note on this clonotype: Its specificity is not known.

Between the trimmed V and J ends, which lost 7 bases and 1 base, there was a span of 13 bases. The CDR3 loop spans 14 amino acids. Germline values: CDR1 SQVTM, CDR2 ANQGSEA. Study-level findings and limits: T-cell counts and diversity at one year following transplant were attributed mainly to newly produced T cells. Roughly two months post-transplant, alpha-beta T cells reportedly originated from several hundred graft clones that had expanded. From surviving recipient T cells and thymic progenitors came the high day-60 TCRbeta diversity observed in some patients.

The sequence was collected from a male patient younger than 18 who had a stem cell transplant for acute myeloid leukemia, so the T cells may come from the graft donor. Sequenced here: PBMCs, mostly from graft donor cells, sampled 360 days after TCRalphabeta/CD19-depleted stem cell transplant. The chain employs TRBV29-1 and TRBJ2-2; D possibly corresponds to TRBD1 (6 bases). The CDR3 bases are TGCAGCGGGTTACAGGGAAAGAACACCGGGGAGCTGTTTTTT. Translating gives CSGLQGKNTGELFF.